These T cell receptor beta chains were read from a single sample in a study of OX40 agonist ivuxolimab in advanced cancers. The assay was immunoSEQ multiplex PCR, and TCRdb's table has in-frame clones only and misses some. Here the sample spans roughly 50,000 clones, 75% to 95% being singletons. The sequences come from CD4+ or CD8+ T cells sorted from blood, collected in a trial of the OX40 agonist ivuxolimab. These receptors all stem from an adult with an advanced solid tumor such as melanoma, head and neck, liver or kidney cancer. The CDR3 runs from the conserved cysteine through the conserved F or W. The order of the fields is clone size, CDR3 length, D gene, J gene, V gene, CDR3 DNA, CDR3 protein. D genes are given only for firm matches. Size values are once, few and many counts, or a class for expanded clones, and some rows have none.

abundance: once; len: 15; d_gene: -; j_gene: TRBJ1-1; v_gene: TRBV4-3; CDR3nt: TGCGCCAGCAGCCTTTCGGGGGTACTGAACACTGAAGCTTTCTTT; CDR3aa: CASSLSGVLNTEAFF
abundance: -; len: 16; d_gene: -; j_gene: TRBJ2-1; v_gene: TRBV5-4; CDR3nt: TGTGCCAGCAGCCCATACCTACAGGGTTCCTACAATGAGCAGTTCTTC; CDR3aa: CASSPYLQGSYNEQFF
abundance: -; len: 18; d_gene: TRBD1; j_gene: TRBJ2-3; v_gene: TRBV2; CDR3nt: TGTGCCAGCAGTGAAGAGATGGCAGGGGGCGAGAACACAGATACGCAGTATTTT; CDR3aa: CASSEEMAGGENTDTQYF
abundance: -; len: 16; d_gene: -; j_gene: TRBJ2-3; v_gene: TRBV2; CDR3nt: TGTGCCAGCAGTGATTGGGGGGCAAGAAGCACAGATACGCAGTATTTT; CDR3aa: CASSDWGARSTDTQYF
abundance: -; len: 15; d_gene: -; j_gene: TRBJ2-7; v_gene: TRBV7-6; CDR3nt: TGTGCCAGCAGCTTAGCAGCCTCAGGGTACCACGAGCAGTACTTC; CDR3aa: CASSLAASGYHEQYF
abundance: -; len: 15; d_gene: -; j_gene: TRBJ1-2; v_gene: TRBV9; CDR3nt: TGTGCCAGCAGCGAAGAAGTCCGTGTAGGGGGTGGCTACACCTTC; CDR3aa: CASSEEVRVGGGYTF
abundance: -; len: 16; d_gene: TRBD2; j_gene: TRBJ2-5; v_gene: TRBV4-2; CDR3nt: TGTGCCAGCAGCCAAGAGGGCGGGGGTATTTTGGAGACCCAGTACTTC; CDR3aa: CASSQEGGGILETQYF
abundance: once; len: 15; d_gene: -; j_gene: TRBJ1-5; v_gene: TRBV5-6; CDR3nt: TGTGCCAGCAGCTTGGGAACAGGGATCAATCAGCCCCAGCATTTT; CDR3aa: CASSLGTGINQPQHF
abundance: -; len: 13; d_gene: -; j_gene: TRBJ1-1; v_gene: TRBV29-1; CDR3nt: TGCAGCGCCGGGACACCGTGGAACACTGAAGCTTTCTTT; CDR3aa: CSAGTPWNTEAFF
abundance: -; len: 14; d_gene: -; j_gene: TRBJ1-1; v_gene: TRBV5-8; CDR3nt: TGTGCCAGCAGCTTGGAAGGCATGAACACTGAAGCTTTCTTT; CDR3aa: CASSLEGMNTEAFF
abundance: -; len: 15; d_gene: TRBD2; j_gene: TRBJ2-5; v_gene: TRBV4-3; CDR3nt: TGCGCCAGCAGCCAAAGCAGCGGGGGGCAAGAGACCCAGTACTTC; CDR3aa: CASSQSSGGQETQYF
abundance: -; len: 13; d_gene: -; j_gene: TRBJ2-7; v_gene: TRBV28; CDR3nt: TGTGCCAGCAGTTTGCGGGATTCCTACGAGCAGTACTTC; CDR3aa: CASSLRDSYEQYF
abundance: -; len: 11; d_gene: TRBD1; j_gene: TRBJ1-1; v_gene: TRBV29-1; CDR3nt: TGCAGCGCCAGGACAGGGCCTGAAGCTTTCTTT; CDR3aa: CSARTGPEAFF
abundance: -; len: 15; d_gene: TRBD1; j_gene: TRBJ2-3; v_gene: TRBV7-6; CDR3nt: TGTGCCAGCAGAAACACACAGGGGGCCACAGATACGCAGTATTTT; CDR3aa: CASRNTQGATDTQYF
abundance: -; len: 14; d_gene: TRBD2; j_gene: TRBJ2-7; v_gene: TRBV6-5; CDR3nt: TGTGCCAGCAGCGAGGGACTAGCGGGGTACGAGCAGTACTTC; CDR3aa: CASSEGLAGYEQYF
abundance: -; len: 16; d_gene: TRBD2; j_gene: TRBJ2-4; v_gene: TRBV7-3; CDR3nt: TGTGCCAGCAGCTTAAACCCAGCGGGACCGGGAAACATTCAGTACTTC; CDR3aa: CASSLNPAGPGNIQYF
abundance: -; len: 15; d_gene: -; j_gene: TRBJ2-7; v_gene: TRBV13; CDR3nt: TGTGCCAGCATCCTAACACAGGGCAAAGTCTACGAGCAGTACTTC; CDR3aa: CASILTQGKVYEQYF
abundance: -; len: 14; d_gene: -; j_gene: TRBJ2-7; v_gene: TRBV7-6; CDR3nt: TGTGCCAGCAGCTTAGTGCAGGGGTTTAACGAGCAGTACTTC; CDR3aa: CASSLVQGFNEQYF
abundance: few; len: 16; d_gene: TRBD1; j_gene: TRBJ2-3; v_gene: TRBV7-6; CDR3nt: TGTGCCAGCAGCTACGAACAGGGGTCCGCTCGAGATACGCAGTATTTT; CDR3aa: CASSYEQGSARDTQYF
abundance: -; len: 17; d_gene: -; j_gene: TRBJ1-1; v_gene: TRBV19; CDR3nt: TGTGCCAGTAAGTCCATCCTCCGTGGGGGGTTGGTCACTGAAGCTTTCTTT; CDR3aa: CASKSILRGGLVTEAFF
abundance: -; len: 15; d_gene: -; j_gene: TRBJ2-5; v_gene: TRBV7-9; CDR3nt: TGTGCCAGCAGCTACATTGGGGTCGGCCAAGAGACCCAGTACTTC; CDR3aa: CASSYIGVGQETQYF
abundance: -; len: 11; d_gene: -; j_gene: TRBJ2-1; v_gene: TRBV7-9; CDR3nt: TGTGCCAGCAGCTCCAGTAATGAGCAGTTCTTC; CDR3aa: CASSSSNEQFF
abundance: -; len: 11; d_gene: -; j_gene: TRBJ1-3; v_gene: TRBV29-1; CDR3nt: TGCAGCGTTCCTTGGAGGAACACCATATATTTT; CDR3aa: CSVPWRNTIYF
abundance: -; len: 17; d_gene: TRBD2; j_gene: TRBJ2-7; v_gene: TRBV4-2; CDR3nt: TGTGCCAGCAGCCTTTACAGGCCAGGGACTACCTCCTACGAGCAGTACTTC; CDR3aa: CASSLYRPGTTSYEQYF
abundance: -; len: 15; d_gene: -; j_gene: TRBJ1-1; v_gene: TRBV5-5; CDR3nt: TGTGCCAGCAGCTTGGTTCAGGGACTTAGCACTGAAGCTTTCTTT; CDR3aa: CASSLVQGLSTEAFF
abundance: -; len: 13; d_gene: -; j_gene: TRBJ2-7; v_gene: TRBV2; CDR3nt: TGTGCCAGCAGTTTTCGGGCTTCCTACGAGCAGTACTTC; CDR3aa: CASSFRASYEQYF
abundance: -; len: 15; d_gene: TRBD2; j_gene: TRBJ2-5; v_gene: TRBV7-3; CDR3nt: TGTGCCAGCAGCTTTAGCGGGACGGACGGGGAGACCCAGTACTTC; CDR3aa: CASSFSGTDGETQYF
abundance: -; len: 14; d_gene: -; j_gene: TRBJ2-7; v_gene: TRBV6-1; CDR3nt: TGTGCCAGCAGTGACTATCTTGGAATTCGAGAGCAGTACTTC; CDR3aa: CASSDYLGIREQYF
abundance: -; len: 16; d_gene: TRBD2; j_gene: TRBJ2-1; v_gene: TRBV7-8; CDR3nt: TGTGCCAGCAGCTTAGCGAGCGGGGGGGGCTACAATGAGCAGTTCTTC; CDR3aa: CASSLASGGGYNEQFF
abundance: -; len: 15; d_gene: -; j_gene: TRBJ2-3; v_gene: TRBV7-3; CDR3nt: TGTGCCAGCAAGGAGAGGCCTCTAGCGTCAGATACGCAGTATTTT; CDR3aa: CASKERPLASDTQYF
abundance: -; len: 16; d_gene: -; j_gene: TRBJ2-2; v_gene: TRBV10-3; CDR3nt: TGTGCCATCAGTGAGTCGAAGGGGGCGGGGACCGGGGAGCTGTTTTTT; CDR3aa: CAISESKGAGTGELFF
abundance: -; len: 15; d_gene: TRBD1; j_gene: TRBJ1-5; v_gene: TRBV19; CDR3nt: TGTGCCAGTAAAACGTGGGACAGTAGCAATCAGCCCCAGCATTTT; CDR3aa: CASKTWDSSNQPQHF
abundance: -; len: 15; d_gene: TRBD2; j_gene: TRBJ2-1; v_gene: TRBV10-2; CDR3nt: TGCGCCAGCAGTGATGGCGGGAGTTCCTACAATGAGCAGTTCTTC; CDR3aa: CASSDGGSSYNEQFF